This passage covers 17 T cell receptor beta chains from one sample sequenced in a study of blood T cell repertoires in COVID-19. Generated by immunoSEQ multiplex PCR, the TCRdb table keeps only in-frame clones and is missing some. Seen here are tens of thousands of clones, 70% to 90% observed once, and the top ten hold 1.2%. The sequenced material came from peripheral blood. The receptors shown here come from a woman aged 60-70 years with acute or convalescent COVID-19.

This chain uses TRBV11-2 with TRBJ2-1; possibly TRBD2 for D (6 bases). Germline-derived CDR1 and CDR2 are SGHAT and FQNNGV. This CDR3 spans 15 amino acids. Trimming removed 0 bases from V and 7 bases from J, with 13 bases in between. The CDR3 coding sequence is TGTGCCAGCAGCTTAGATGCGGGGCGATATAATGAGCAGTTCTTC. As protein: CASSLDAGRYNEQFF.

This clone has more than one count but fewer than ten. The V gene is TRBV5-1, the J gene TRBJ1-1; no reliable D call. V shed 4 bases and J shed 2 bases, with 9 bases lying between them. Germline lookup yields CDR1 SGHRS and CDR2 YFSETQ. CDR3 length: 13 residues. CDR3 sequence reads: CASSHGRNTEAFF. DNA of the CDR3: TGCGCCAGCAGCCACGGGAGAAACACTGAAGCTTTCTTT. The variable domain in full, completed from reference TRBV5-1 and TRBJ1-1, reads KAGVTQTPRYLIKTRGQQVTLSCSPISGHRSVSWYQQTPGQGLQFLFEYFSETQRNKGNFPGRFSGRQFSNSRSEMNVSTLELGDSALYLCASSHGRNTEAFFGQGTRLTVV.

This clone was seen just once. The chain joins TRBV5-4 to TRBJ1-4; 10 nucleotides match TRBD1. The CDR3 loop spans 16 amino acids. The ends lost 1 base at V and 7 bases at J; junction bases unmatched: 7. CDR1 is SGHNT and CDR2 is YYREEE in the germline V gene (reference sequence). In DNA, the CDR3 is TGTGCCAGCAGCTTGAAGTTTCGGACAGGGGGTGAAAAACTGTTTTTT. It specifies CASSLKFRTGGEKLFF.

The chain employs TRBV11-2 and TRBJ2-5; TRBD2 is a possible D gene (7 bases). Germline CDR1 and CDR2: SGHAT and FQNNGV. Trimming took off 4 bases at V and 5 bases at J, with 17 bases between the two ends. The CDR3 has 15 amino acids. The CDR3 DNA reads as TGTGCCAGCAGCTCCACCCGGGGGGCACGGGAGACCCAGTACTTC. Protein product: CASSSTRGARETQYF. The complete variable domain, with remaining parts taken from reference TRBV11-2 and TRBJ2-5, reads EAGVAQSPRYKIIEKRQSVAFWCNPISGHATLYWYQQILGQGPKLLIQFQNNGVVDDSQLPKDRFSAERLKGVDSTLKIQPAKLEDSAVYLCASSSTRGARETQYFGPGTRLLVL.

The chain couples TRBV5-6 to TRBJ1-2; possibly TRBD1 for D (5 bases). This CDR3 has 15 residues. The germline V and J ends were trimmed by 0 bases and 0 bases, with 9 bases remaining between them. Germline CDR1 SGHDT, CDR2 YYEEEE. The CDR3 here is CASSLAGRANYGYTF. The CDR3 DNA reads as TGTGCCAGCAGCTTGGCCGGCAGGGCTAACTATGGCTACACCTTC.

V is TRBV28 and J is TRBJ1-1; 9 nucleotides agree with TRBD1. Germline loops: CDR1 MDHEN, CDR2 SYDVKM. The length of the CDR3 is 14 residues. V dropped 6 bases and J dropped 7; count of bases not matched to a gene: 9. The CDR3 DNA sequence: TGTGCCAGCAGCTCCGACAGGGGGTCCTATGAAGCTTTCTTT. Translated: CASSSDRGSYEAFF.

The V call is TRBV11-2, the J call TRBJ2-7; D is perhaps TRBD1 (6 bases). CDR3 length: 14 amino acids. From germline, CDR1 is SGHAT and CDR2 FQNNGV. Between the trimmed V and J ends, which lost 5 bases and 3 bases, there was a span of 14 bases. The chain's CDR3 is CASSQGQGNYEQYV. The CDR3 coding sequence is TGTGCCAGCAGCCAAGGGCAGGGGAACTACGAGCAGTACGTC.

The rearrangement joins TRBV5-6 to TRBJ1-2; no reliable D call. CDR3 length: 16 residues. Per germline, CDR1 SGHDT and CDR2 YYEEEE. The V and J ends lost 1 base and 3 bases respectively, with 16 bases between them. CDR3 amino acids: CASSLNRQASYYGYTF. The CDR3 nucleotides read TGTGCCAGCAGCTTGAATCGTCAGGCCTCTTACTATGGCTACACCTTC.

This clone came up a few times. The chain uses TRBV5-6 and TRBJ1-6; 9 bases are shared with TRBD1. The CDR3 has 16 amino acids. V shed 2 bases, J shed 6 bases, and the junction held 6 bases outside the gene matches. Germline CDR1 and CDR2: SGHDT and YYEEEE. CDR3 bases: TGTGCCAGCAGCTTTACAGGGGGCCAAGTTAATTCACCCCTCCACTTT. It encodes CASSFTGGQVNSPLHF.

This CDR3 is CATNRGNTEAFF. CDR3 DNA sequence: TGTGCCACAAACAGGGGGAACACTGAAGCTTTCTTT. This chain uses TRBV6-5 with TRBJ1-1; 7 bases are a match to TRBD1. The V gene end was trimmed by 10 bases and the J gene end by 1 base; junction bases not matched to a gene: 3. Per the germline V gene, CDR1 is MNHEY and CDR2 is SVGAGI. This CDR3 is built from 12 residues.

The chain recombines TRBV11-2 with TRBJ1-1, with 8 bases matching TRBD1. This CDR3 is built from 19 residues. The J segment lost 3 bases and the V segment lost 5 bases, leaving 20 bases of the junction unmatched. Germline V gene sequence: CDR1 SGHAT, CDR2 FQNNGV. The CDR3 DNA is TGTGCCAGCAGCCCACGAATTAAATTAACGGGACAGGTATACACTGAAGCTTTCTTT. Translated: CASSPRIKLTGQVYTEAFF. Using reference TRBV11-2 and TRBJ1-1 for the parts outside the CDR3, the full variable domain is EAGVAQSPRYKIIEKRQSVAFWCNPISGHATLYWYQQILGQGPKLLIQFQNNGVVDDSQLPKDRFSAERLKGVDSTLKIQPAKLEDSAVYLCASSPRIKLTGQVYTEAFFGQGTRLTVV.

This clone showed up just once. The chain uses TRBV30 and TRBJ2-1; TRBD2 agrees at 10 bases. The trim removed 4 bases at V and 9 bases at J, leaving 9 bases unmatched. This CDR3 has 14 amino acids. The germline CDR1 and CDR2 sequences are GTSNPN and SVGIG (reference sequence). For the CDR3, the DNA is TGTGCCTGGAACTCCCTAGCGGGAGCGAGTGAGCAGTTCTTC. Translating it yields CAWNSLAGASEQFF.

This sequence joins TRBV15 and TRBJ2-3; perhaps TRBD2 as D (5 bases). The CDR3 contains 13 residues. The germline gives CDR1 LNHNV, CDR2 YYDKDF (reference sequence). The V end lost 8 bases, the J end lost 0 bases, and 9 bases lay between the germline ends. The CDR3 nucleotides are TGTGCCACCTGGGAGCCTAGCACAGATACGCAGTATTTT. It encodes CATWEPSTDTQYF.

This sequence joins TRBV5-4 and TRBJ1-1; no clear D gene. The germline gives CDR1 SGHNT, CDR2 YYREEE (reference sequence). This CDR3 spans 13 amino acids. Trimming took 2 bases from V and 4 from J, leaving 9 bases between them. The CDR3 DNA follows: TGTGCCAGCAGCTTCCCGGGTGCCACTGAAGCTTTCTTT. Its translation: CASSFPGATEAFF.

The V and J genes are TRBV6-5 and TRBJ2-1; D gene ambiguous. The V gene's germline CDR1 is MNHEY and CDR2 SVGAGI. V lost 5 bases and J 5 bases, leaving 13 bases between the germline ends. CDR3 size: 14 residues. The CDR3 is CASSTVAFHNEQFF. For the CDR3, the DNA is TGTGCCAGCAGTACCGTAGCTTTCCACAATGAGCAGTTCTTC.

The chain joins TRBV13 to TRBJ2-1; 10 bases agree with TRBD1. From germline, CDR1 is PRHDT and CDR2 FYEKMQ (reference sequence). V gave up 4 bases and J gave up 9 bases; unmatched junction bases: 12. The CDR3 loop spans 16 amino acids. Here the CDR3 DNA reads TGTGCCAGCAGCTGGAAACCGGGACAGGGGTTTTCTGAGCAGTTCTTC. Translating it yields CASSWKPGQGFSEQFF.

This sequence joins TRBV15 and TRBJ1-4, with D uncertain. There are 13 residues in the CDR3. Germline loops: CDR1 LNHNV, CDR2 YYDKDF (reference sequence). V was pared by 0 bases and J by 8 bases, with 7 bases between. CDR3 sequence reads: CATSRDRGEKLFF. CDR3 DNA sequence: TGTGCCACCAGCAGAGATCGGGGAGAAAAACTGTTTTTT.